A single T cell receptor beta chain is shown here with its context. This clonotype came up many times. Its specific antigen is unknown. No base-level quality is on record; no much larger clone is a single base apart. The sample is drawn from a study of T cells in Graves' hyperthyroidism and ophthalmopathy (dated by TCRdb to the late 2010s). Regarding the research as a whole: Peripheral blood was collected at initial diagnosis, before any treatment. To identify distinguishing TCR V-J signatures, a discovery cohort of about 100 patients was used, comprising under 45 with Graves' ophthalmopathy and approximately 58 with stable Graves' hyperthyroidism. Thyroid tissue and blood T-cell repertoires from six Graves' hyperthyroidism patients were also compared in the study. After sampling, hyperthyroidism patients received methimazole starting at 30 mg daily, and ophthalmopathy patients received high-dose intravenous methylprednisolone. The approximately 100 discovery patients were divided at random into training and test sets in a 7:3 ratio. Prospective prediction of ophthalmopathy was tested in an independent validation cohort of fewer than 20 hyperthyroidism patients and 17 patients who later progressed to ophthalmopathy. The paper reports TCR Vbeta CDR3 sequencing of 130 to 150 peripheral blood samples: around 41 ophthalmopathy, about 75 hyperthyroidism and approximately 17 progressor patients. Findings and caveats that apply to the study as a whole: Ophthalmopathy was separated from stable hyperthyroidism by a 13 V-J signature model, with approximately 89% sensitivity and about 81% specificity obtained in cross-validation and 80%/75% obtained in testing. In validation, the model predicted progression to ophthalmopathy with over 60% sensitivity and around 72% specificity, a median of around six months before onset. Most expanded thyroid clonotypes (frequency above 0.001) were also detected in blood, suggesting blood repertoires may reflect thyroid immune responses. Sample size was not statistically predetermined, and investigators were not blinded to group allocation.

TCR beta CDR3 regions were amplified from RNA transcripts. The first round of RT-PCR for the TCR CDR3 was performed with the HTBI primer set and the Qiagen OneStep RT-PCR kit. Libraries were constructed in a second round of multiplex PCR, after which size selection and purification were performed. The libraries were sequenced on an Illumina HiSeq2000 using paired-end 100 bp reads. The source study handled its data this way. SOAPnuke was used to process the raw data, with reads discarded if the reads contained adapters or uncalled bases, had a mean Phred below 15, or lacked an exact constant-primer or identifier match. High-quality paired reads were merged with COPE v1.2.5, and unique nucleotide sequences were defined as clonotypes. Clonotypes were aligned to IMGT TRBV, TRBD and TRBJ reference segments using MiTCR v1.1. Analysis was restricted to V-J combinations with a frequency above 0.0001, which covered about 99% of repertoires. A TCS score was defined as the ratio of F50 (clonal expansion) to E x V (chaos), with BLOSUM62-based TCRdist applied between CDR3 peptides within each V-J. Welch's t-statistics and random forest reduced roughly 500 V-J features to 13, which were used in a naive Bayes classifier (R e1071). Using fastp trimming at Q25 and MiXCR clonotype assembly, TCRdb reanalyzed the public sequencing data and kept in-frame beta chains. Every CDR3 protein is listed once, alongside the most common genes and DNA of its rows. These V and J calls rely on TCRdb rather than the paper's analysis. The sample table records 550,000 to 800,000 distinct CDR3 sequences; 15% to 20% of these occur just once. The ten largest make up about a sixth of the sample.

A patient counted as having stable Graves' hyperthyroidism if no progression to ophthalmopathy occurred over 18 months of follow-up. Hyperthyroidism patients were newly diagnosed, with disease duration under 2 months, and aged 18 to 65 years. Patients with uncontrolled infections, other autoimmune diseases, pregnancy or lactation were excluded. Clinical symptoms, serum thyroxine and TRAb, thyroid ultrasound, and orbital computed tomography formed the basis for the diagnoses. Ficoll-Paque density gradient centrifugation was used to isolate PBMCs from about 10 ml of fresh peripheral blood. Total RNA was extracted with Trizol reagent, and quality was checked on an Agilent 2100 Bioanalyzer. The junction carries 12 bases between V and J, which are trimmed by 3 bases and 2 bases respectively. Its CDR3 holds 15 amino acids, cysteine through phenylalanine. The entry retains the CDR3 DNA only, 45 bases that are in frame from base 1. According to the germline V gene, CDR1 reads SGDLS and CDR2 reads YYNGEE.

The receptor's source is a man between 45 and 60 years old with Graves' hyperthyroidism. The sample was blood. The chain was built from TRBV9 and TRBJ1-3; the D region possibly corresponds to TRBD1 (6 bases align). The base sequence is TGTGCCAGCAGCGAGCAGGGGTTCGCTGGAAACACCATATATTTT. It translates to CASSEQGFAGNTIYF. When the CDR3 is completed using the reference TRBV9 and TRBJ1-3 genes on either side, the full variable domain is DSGVTQTPKHLITATGQRVTLRCSPRSGDLSVYWYQQSLDQGLQFLIQYYNGEERAKGNILERFSAQQFPDLHSELNLSSLELGDSALYFCASSEQGFAGNTIYFGEGSWLTVV.